The 32 T cell receptor beta chains in this list originate from one sample, sequenced in a study of shared clonotypes between healthy human individuals. The assay was immunoSEQ multiplex PCR, and TCRdb's table has in-frame clones only and misses some. The sample has approximately 2.5 million clones, just over 90% seen once; the top ten hold around 0.14%. What was sequenced was naive CD4+ T cells sorted from blood. Subset reported: CD45RA+ positively selected. The receptor source for this set is a man between 18 and 29 years old in good health.

The chain's CDR3 is CATMSGGLGTDTQYF. Here the CDR3 DNA reads TGTGCCACCATGTCGGGGGGGCTCGGAACAGATACGCAGTATTTT. V is TRBV28 and J is TRBJ2-3; 8 bases are shared with TRBD2. This CDR3 comprises 15 residues. With 10 bases clipped from V and 3 bases from J, the junction kept 12 bases outside the gene matches. CDR1 MDHEN and CDR2 SYDVKM come from the germline V gene.

This clone was counted a single time. The genes are TRBV5-1 and TRBJ1-1; D not resolved. CDR3 length: 14 amino acids. The V end was cut by 3 bases, the J end by 6 bases, with 15 bases between. CDR1 SGHRS and CDR2 YFSETQ come from the germline V gene. This CDR3 is CASSSQWATPEAFF. The CDR3 coding sequence is TGCGCCAGCAGCTCCCAGTGGGCAACTCCTGAAGCTTTCTTT.

In its sample, this clone was seen a few times. The gene calls are TRBV6-5 and TRBJ2-4; no definite D call. Germline V CDR1 and CDR2: MNHEY, SVGAGI. V was shortened by 9 bases and J by 0 bases, with 15 bases between the two germline ends. The CDR3 is 15 residues long. The CDR3 DNA is TGTGCCAGTAGGTCGGCAGGAGTAGCCAAAAACATTCAGTACTTC. As protein: CASRSAGVAKNIQYF.

This clone was seen only a few times. The chain uses TRBV9 and TRBJ1-5; a possible D gene is TRBD1 (6 bases). This CDR3 spans 15 amino acids. V was shortened by 0 bases and J by 5 bases, with 12 bases between the two germline ends. Germline V CDR1 and CDR2: SGDLS, YYNGEE. The CDR3 spells CASSVDGQRDQPQHF. The CDR3 DNA is TGTGCCAGCAGCGTAGACGGACAGCGTGATCAGCCCCAGCATTTT.

The chain couples TRBV30 to TRBJ2-1, with D perhaps matching TRBD1 or TRBD2 (5 bases each). The ends were cut back, 4 bases at V and 10 bases at J, with 17 bases in the middle. Per the germline V gene, CDR1 is GTSNPN and CDR2 is SVGIG (reference sequence). The CDR3 consists of 13 residues. CDR3 residues: CAWNRDAAREQFF. The CDR3 coding sequence is TGTGCCTGGAATAGGGACGCAGCGCGAGAGCAGTTCTTC.

The rearrangement links TRBV2 to TRBJ2-7, with TRBD2 as a possible D gene (6 bases). Trimming removed 8 bases at V and 5 bases at J, with 13 bases between. Germline V gene data show CDR1 as SNHLY and CDR2 as FYNNEI. The CDR3 sequence is 12 residues long. CDR3 protein: CASARGSHEQYF. The DNA for the CDR3 is TGTGCCAGCGCTCGGGGGTCCCACGAGCAGTACTTC.

CDR3 in amino acids: CASSPSGSLSGNTIYF. In nucleotides, the CDR3 is TGTGCCAGCTCACCATCTGGCAGCCTCTCTGGAAACACCATATATTTT. The J gene is TRBJ1-3, the V gene TRBV18; D unresolved. Trimming left V 2 bases short and J 0 bases short, with 11 bases between. CDR3 length equals 16 residues. Germline V gene lookup returns CDR1 KGHSH and CDR2 LQKENI.

V is TRBV5-1 and J is TRBJ1-3; D may be TRBD1 (5 bases). From germline, CDR1 is SGHRS and CDR2 YFSETQ. V was clipped by 3 bases and J by 0 bases, with 19 bases between them. The CDR3 has 18 amino acids. The CDR3 DNA sequence: TGCGCCAGCAGCTCGGGAGGTTCGGGACCGAGCTCTGGAAACACCATATATTTT. Amino acids: CASSSGGSGPSSGNTIYF.

The chain carries TRBV2 and TRBJ2-5; D is undetermined. Between the trimmed V and J ends, which lost 3 bases and 1 base, there was a span of 6 bases. Looked up from germline, CDR1 is SNHLY and CDR2 is FYNNEI. The CDR3 totals 13 residues. The CDR3 DNA reads as TGTGCCAGCAGTGATTGGGCCCAAGAGACCCAGTACTTC. Amino acid sequence: CASSDWAQETQYF.

The chain combines TRBV30 with TRBJ1-1; 8 bases align to TRBD1. V lost 5 bases, J lost 3 bases, and 14 bases stayed unmatched. This CDR3 comprises 16 residues. CDR1 and CDR2 from the germline V gene are GTSNPN and SVGIG (reference sequence). This CDR3 reads CAWGNRDRPRDTEAFF. CDR3 in DNA: TGTGCCTGGGGAAACCGGGACAGGCCTAGGGACACTGAAGCTTTCTTT.

Concerning this clone itself: The sample contains more than one DNA sequence encoding this CDR3. The V gene is TRBV6-5, the J gene TRBJ1-1; 9 positions match TRBD1. The germline V gene has CDR1 MNHEY and CDR2 SVGAGI. Trimming took 4 bases from V and 5 from J; bases not matched to a gene: 2. The CDR3 consists of 13 residues. Here the CDR3 reads CASSLTGGTEAFF. CDR3 bases: TGTGCCAGCAGTTTGACAGGGGGGACTGAAGCTTTCTTT.

The gene calls are TRBV15 and TRBJ2-7, with D perhaps matching TRBD2 (6 bases). With 1 base removed from V and 7 bases from J, the gap between germline ends came to 20 bases. This CDR3 region has 16 residues. Per germline, CDR1 LNHNV and CDR2 YYDKDF (reference sequence). The CDR3, as DNA: TGTGCCACCAGCAGAGCCCCTAGACTAGTAGAGAGGGAGCAGTACTTC. It is translated as CATSRAPRLVEREQYF.

Concerning this clone: Other DNA sequences of this sample code for an identical CDR3. This chain uses TRBV29-1 with TRBJ1-2; 7 bases match TRBD1. J lost 0 bases, V lost 6 bases, and 1 base had no gene match. This CDR3 spans 12 amino acids. Looked up from germline, CDR1 is SQVTM and CDR2 is ANQGSEA. The CDR3 region is CSVGTANYGYTF. DNA of the CDR3: TGCAGCGTAGGGACAGCTAACTATGGCTACACCTTC.

The chain uses TRBV5-6 and TRBJ1-5, with D maybe TRBD1 (6 bases). The germline V gene has CDR1 SGHDT and CDR2 YYEEEE. The CDR3 runs to 14 residues. With 2 bases removed from V and 5 bases from J, the gap between germline ends came to 11 bases. The CDR3 bases are TGTGCCAGCAGCTTTCGAGGGGGGGATCAGCCCCAGCATTTT. It encodes CASSFRGGDQPQHF.

The V gene is TRBV13, the J gene TRBJ1-2; D is unresolved. This CDR3 has 16 residues. Trimming removed 5 bases at V and 0 bases at J, with 16 bases between. The germline CDR1 and CDR2 sequences are PRHDT and FYEKMQ (reference sequence). As DNA, the CDR3 is TGTGCCAGCAGCCGTACCGGACGGGGATCTAACTATGGCTACACCTTC. Protein product: CASSRTGRGSNYGYTF.

The chain uses TRBV30 and TRBJ2-2; no firm D call. The CDR3 length is 17 residues. CDR1 GTSNPN and CDR2 SVGIG come from the germline V gene (reference sequence). The V and J ends lost 0 bases and 4 bases respectively, with 18 bases between them. For the CDR3, the DNA is TGTGCCTGGAGTGTACGCCGTCCCTCCCTCGGCACCGGGGAGCTGTTTTTT. This translates into CAWSVRRPSLGTGELFF.

The J gene is TRBJ1-1, the V gene TRBV9; a possible D gene is TRBD1 (5 bases). The CDR3 sequence is 16 residues long. V was pared by 0 bases and J by 1 base, with 13 bases between. Per germline, CDR1 SGDLS and CDR2 YYNGEE. The DNA for the CDR3 is TGTGCCAGCAGCGTAGATTTACGGGGCGCGAACACTGAAGCTTTCTTT. It encodes CASSVDLRGANTEAFF. The full variable domain, rest sourced from reference TRBV9 and TRBJ1-1, is DSGVTQTPKHLITATGQRVTLRCSPRSGDLSVYWYQQSLDQGLQFLIQYYNGEERAKGNILERFSAQQFPDLHSELNLSSLELGDSALYFCASSVDLRGANTEAFFGQGTRLTVV.

CDR3 DNA: TGTGCCAGCAGCGTAGGTTTTGGGGCGGTCCAAGAGACCCAGTACTTC. This encodes CASSVGFGAVQETQYF. This rearrangement joins TRBV9 to TRBJ2-5, with a weak D call TRBD1 (5 bases). V was clipped by 0 bases and J by 1 base, with 13 bases between them. This CDR3 comprises 16 residues. Germline-derived CDR1 and CDR2 are SGDLS and YYNGEE.

To note about this clone: Other DNA sequences in this sample translate to the same CDR3. The chain has TRBV5-1 and TRBJ2-1; a weak D match, TRBD2 (5 bases). Germline V gene lookup returns CDR1 SGHRS and CDR2 YFSETQ. V lost 0 bases and J lost 0, with 7 bases in between. The CDR3 is 15 amino acids. Written as DNA, the CDR3 is TGCGCCAGCAGCTTGGTTGGAGGCTCCTACAATGAGCAGTTCTTC. It translates to CASSLVGGSYNEQFF.

The CDR3 DNA is TGTGCCAGCAGTAACGGACAGGGCAACTATGGCTACACCTTC. Protein sequence: CASSNGQGNYGYTF. V and J are TRBV6-5 and TRBJ1-2; 8 bases are shared with TRBD1. V lost 5 bases to trimming and J lost 2 bases; unmatched junction nucleotides: 4. CDR1 MNHEY and CDR2 SVGAGI come from the germline V gene. The CDR3 consists of 14 residues.

The V call is TRBV6-5, the J call TRBJ1-6; 10 bases are a match to TRBD1. There are 14 residues in the CDR3. Germline V gene sequence: CDR1 MNHEY, CDR2 SVGAGI. The ends lost 7 bases at V and 7 bases at J; junction bases unmatched: 4. The DNA for the CDR3 is TGTGCCAGCACTTCGACAGGGGGCAATTCACCCCTCCACTTT. Translation gives CASTSTGGNSPLHF.

The chain combines TRBV4-3 with TRBJ2-1; D is ambiguous. Germline V gives CDR1 LGHNA, CDR2 YSLEER. V was trimmed by 0 bases and J by 9 bases, leaving 12 bases between them. The CDR3 runs to 14 residues. The CDR3 protein is CASSQEPVASEQFF. CDR3 DNA: TGCGCCAGCAGCCAAGAGCCAGTGGCAAGTGAGCAGTTCTTC.

As regards this clone: Other DNA variants within this sample encode the same CDR3. V is TRBV6-5 and J is TRBJ1-6; D possibly corresponds to TRBD1 (6 bases). V lost 0 bases and J lost 1, with 7 bases in between. The CDR3 consists of 16 residues. The germline V gene has CDR1 MNHEY and CDR2 SVGAGI. The DNA of the CDR3 is TGTGCCAGCAGTTACTCGGGGGCTTCCTATAATTCACCCCTCCACTTT. Translation: CASSYSGASYNSPLHF.

The chain recombines TRBV27 with TRBJ1-1; a possible D gene is TRBD1 (5 bases). The germline V gene has CDR1 MNHEY and CDR2 SMNVEV (reference sequence). Trimming stripped 6 bases from V and 6 bases from J, with 14 bases between. The CDR3 is 13 residues long. The CDR3 sequence is CASSAGLPAEAFF. The DNA of the CDR3 is TGTGCCAGCAGCGCAGGGCTTCCCGCTGAAGCTTTCTTT.

The rearrangement joins TRBV7-9 to TRBJ2-7; D ambiguous. V lost 5 bases to trimming and J lost 3 bases, with 11 bases between them. The germline V gene has CDR1 SEHNR and CDR2 FQNEAQ (reference sequence). This CDR3 contains 13 residues. CDR3 region: CASSPGRFYEQYF. DNA for the CDR3: TGTGCCAGCAGCCCGGGCAGGTTCTACGAGCAGTACTTC.

V is TRBV6-5 and J is TRBJ1-2; TRBD1 agrees at 10 bases. V gave up 7 bases and J gave up 9 bases; unmatched junction bases: 8. The CDR3 covers 13 residues. Germline CDR1 reads MNHEY; CDR2 reads SVGAGI. CDR3 in DNA: TGTGCCAGCACCAAGGGACAGGGGTTTCGCTACACCTTC. Translated, it gives CASTKGQGFRYTF.

The chain couples TRBV29-1 to TRBJ2-3; D not certain. V lost 1 base, J lost 2 bases, and 7 bases lay in between. The CDR3 runs to 13 residues. The V gene's germline CDR1 is SQVTM and CDR2 ANQGSEA. The CDR3 is CSVEGRFTDTQYF. The CDR3 DNA reads as TGCAGCGTTGAAGGCAGATTCACAGATACGCAGTATTTT.

The rearrangement links TRBV5-4 to TRBJ2-1, with TRBD2 matching over 11 bases. V trimming: 6 bases; J trimming: 9 bases; junction bases outside the gene matches: 8. Germline-derived CDR1 and CDR2 are SGHNT and YYREEE (reference sequence). The CDR3 runs 14 residues. The CDR3 sequence is CASTFLLAGGEQFF. The DNA for the CDR3 is TGTGCCAGCACCTTTCTGCTAGCGGGGGGTGAGCAGTTCTTC.

V is TRBV5-6 and J is TRBJ2-7, with no clear D. Trimming removed 4 bases from V and 7 bases from J, with 9 bases in between. The CDR3 is 11 amino acids. The V gene's germline CDR1 is SGHDT and CDR2 YYEEEE. CDR3 amino acids: CASSSLKEQYF. Written as DNA, the CDR3 is TGTGCCAGCAGCAGTTTGAAAGAGCAGTACTTC.

The chain couples TRBV28 to TRBJ2-3, with 12 bases aligning to TRBD2. This CDR3 has 16 amino acids. The V and J ends lost 10 bases and 9 bases, in that order; junction bases with no gene match: 17. Per the germline V gene, CDR1 is MDHEN and CDR2 is SYDVKM. For the CDR3, the DNA is TGTGCCACCGCGTCCCACGGACTAGCGGGGACCGAAACGCAGTATTTT. Translating it yields CATASHGLAGTETQYF.

The V call is TRBV27, the J call TRBJ1-6; tentatively, D is TRBD1 (6 bases). Germline V gene data show CDR1 as MNHEY and CDR2 as SMNVEV (reference sequence). The CDR3 totals 20 residues. The V and J ends lost 4 bases and 7 bases respectively, with 29 bases between them. The CDR3 region has the DNA TGTGCCAGCAGTTCTCGCGGACTACAGGGCGCCAAACCACTAAATTCACCCCTCCACTTT. It yields the protein CASSSRGLQGAKPLNSPLHF.

The count of this clone is one. A read error may account for a junction end that differs from germline. The chain carries TRBV28 and TRBJ2-3; D tentatively fits TRBD1 or TRBD2 (5 bases each). From germline, CDR1 is MDHEN and CDR2 SYDVKM. The CDR3 extends over 12 amino acids. For the CDR3, the DNA is TGTGCCAGCAGTTTATTGGGCCAGGGAGTGGATTTT. This translates into CASSLLGQGVDF.